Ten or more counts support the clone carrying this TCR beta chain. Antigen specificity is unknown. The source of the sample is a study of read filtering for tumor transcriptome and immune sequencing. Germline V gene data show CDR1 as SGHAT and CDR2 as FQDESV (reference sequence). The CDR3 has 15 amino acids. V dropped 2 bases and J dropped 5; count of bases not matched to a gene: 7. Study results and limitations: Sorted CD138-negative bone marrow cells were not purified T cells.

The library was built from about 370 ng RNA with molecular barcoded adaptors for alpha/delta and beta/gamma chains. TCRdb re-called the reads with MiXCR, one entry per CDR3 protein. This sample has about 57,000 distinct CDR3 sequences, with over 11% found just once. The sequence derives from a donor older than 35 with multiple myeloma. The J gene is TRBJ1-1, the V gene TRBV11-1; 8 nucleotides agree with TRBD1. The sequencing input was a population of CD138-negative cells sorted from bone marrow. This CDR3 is CASSLSGQGETEAFF. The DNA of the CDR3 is TGTGCCAGCAGCTTATCAGGACAGGGTGAAACTGAAGCTTTCTTT.